This T cell receptor (beta chain) was found in a study of Ad26.COV2.S vaccination and SARS-CoV-2 variants. Looking at the study overall: Intramuscular Ad26.COV2.S at 5x10^10 or 1x10^11 viral particles.

Sample treatment: some 19 received Ad26.COV2.S at low or high dose, single or two shots; about 5 received placebo; per-sample allocation not given. On day 63 after the first injection, vaccine and placebo recipients gave samples. To note about this clone: Its antigen is not known.

TCRdb keeps only in-frame clones here, not all; method: immunoSEQ multiplex PCR. Seen here are roughly 700,000 clones, approximately 88% observed once, and the top ten hold approximately 1.5%. From germline, CDR1 is MNHEY and CDR2 SMNVEV (reference sequence). Trimming pared 5 bases from V and 5 bases from J, leaving 24 bases between. The CDR3 is made up of 18 amino acids. The study, taken as a whole, reports: Reported findings describe substantial breadth in spike-specific CD8+ and CD4+ T cell responses following vaccination.

This receptor was obtained from a person aged 18-60 years who received the Ad26.COV2.S COVID-19 vaccine or a placebo. V and J are TRBV27 and TRBJ2-2; tentative D call: TRBD2 (5 bases). Sequences were derived from peripheral blood, sampled in a trial of Ad26.COV2.S vaccine versus placebo. CDR3 sequence: CASSPSGSASLRTGELFF. CDR3 nucleotide sequence: TGTGCCAGCAGTCCGAGCGGAAGCGCCAGTTTAAGGACCGGGGAGCTGTTTTTT.